This is a list of T cell receptor beta chains from one sample in a study of blood T cell repertoires in COVID-19. Using immunoSEQ multiplex PCR, the repertoire was profiled, and TCRdb retains in-frame clones only, with some absent. This table holds about 300,000 clones, over 75% found once. What was sequenced was peripheral blood. The receptors shown here come from a woman aged 25 to 39 with COVID-19, enrolled during active disease. CDR3s include the opening cysteine and the closing phenylalanine or tryptophan. Fields, in order: D gene, V gene, clone size, J gene, CDR3 protein, CDR3 DNA. The D gene is left open where the match is weak. Some rows have no size entry. The others give once, few or many, or a class for an expanded clone.

D: -; V: TRBV3-1/TRBV3-2; size: -; J: TRBJ2-3; CDR3: CASSPGRALSFSTDTQYF; DNA: TGTGCCAGCAGTCCCGGCAGGGCGCTATCCTTTAGCACAGATACGCAGTATTTT
D: TRBD2; V: TRBV5-6; size: -; J: TRBJ2-1; CDR3: CASSGSGRAWRYEQFF; DNA: TGTGCCAGCAGCGGATCCGGGAGGGCGTGGCGCTATGAGCAGTTCTTC
D: TRBD2; V: TRBV10-3; size: -; J: TRBJ2-2; CDR3: CAIRGLAGNTGELFF; DNA: TGTGCCATCAGGGGTCTAGCGGGAAACACCGGGGAGCTGTTTTTT
D: TRBD1; V: TRBV5-1; size: -; J: TRBJ2-7; CDR3: CASSDFGTGSTYEQYF; DNA: TGCGCCAGCAGCGACTTCGGGACAGGGTCCACCTACGAGCAGTACTTC
D: TRBD2; V: TRBV5-1; size: once; J: TRBJ2-7; CDR3: CASSLVAGGFEQYF; DNA: TGCGCCAGCAGCTTGGTAGCGGGAGGGTTCGAGCAGTACTTC
D: -; V: TRBV5-1; size: -; J: TRBJ2-1; CDR3: CASSLTAGQINEQFF; DNA: TGCGCCAGCAGCTTGACTGCGGGGCAGATCAATGAGCAGTTCTTC
D: TRBD2; V: TRBV30; size: -; J: TRBJ2-2; CDR3: CAWSGDGRRGELFF; DNA: TGTGCCTGGAGTGGCGACGGGAGGAGGGGGGAGCTGTTTTTT
D: TRBD1; V: TRBV24-1; size: once; J: TRBJ1-3; CDR3: CATSDAGQGSGNTIYF; DNA: TGTGCCACCAGTGATGCTGGACAGGGTTCTGGAAACACCATATATTTT
D: TRBD1; V: TRBV29-1; size: -; J: TRBJ1-4; CDR3: CSVYHRGSEKLFF; DNA: TGCAGCGTTTACCACAGGGGGTCTGAAAAACTGTTTTTT
D: -; V: TRBV6-6; size: -; J: TRBJ1-5; CDR3: CASRDSGVSQPQHF; DNA: TGTGCCAGCAGAGATTCAGGGGTAAGTCAGCCCCAGCATTTT